The TCR beta chain under discussion was sequenced for a study of blood T cell repertoires in COVID-19. Study-level information: Acute-phase and convalescent COVID-19 samples originated in the United States, Italy and Spain.

Measured with immunoSEQ multiplex PCR; TCRdb has only the in-frame clones, and not every one. This sample has more than 200,000 clones, with about 86% found just once. Sequencing input: peripheral blood. This sequence originates from a man aged 80 or over with acute or convalescent COVID-19.

CDR3 in DNA: TGTGCCAGCAGCTTAGATCAACCTCGGACACCTAGCACAGATACGCAGTATTTT. Amino acids: CASSLDQPRTPSTDTQYF. The chain recombines TRBV7-2 with TRBJ2-3, with D tentatively TRBD1 (5 bases). This CDR3 is built from 18 residues. V was clipped by 1 base and J by 0 bases, with 17 bases between them. The V gene's germline CDR1 is SGHTA and CDR2 FQGNSA.